The 11 T cell receptor beta chains below were found in one sample sequenced in a study of blood T cells in healthy people across ages. Next came a second PCR, run for roughly 7 to 12 cycles, which used a sample-barcoded 5' primer along with a J-beta primer mix. One entry per CDR3 protein results from TCRdb running MiXCR on the 5' RACE reads. The table includes 800,000 or so distinct CDR3 sequences, around 25% detected once. This same sample was also part of a study on T cells of mothers and their children.

Sequenced input: blood. Source of these receptors: a boy aged 5-17 years in good health.

The V call is TRBV6-5, the J call TRBJ2-2; possibly TRBD1 for D (6 bases). Trimming pared 8 bases from V and 3 bases from J, leaving 13 bases between. The V gene's germline CDR1 is MNHEY and CDR2 SVGAGI. The CDR3 is 14 residues long. Here the CDR3 DNA reads TGTGCCAGCGCAGACACAGGGTACACCGGGGAGCTGTTTTTT. Translated: CASADTGYTGELFF.

In its sample, this clonotype was seen a few times. The CDR3 DNA reads as TGTGCCAGCAGCCTAACCAGGGGGTCGCCCGAGCAGTACTTC. Translated, it gives CASSLTRGSPEQYF. This chain links TRBV9 with TRBJ2-7; 7 positions match TRBD1. Germline CDR1 reads SGDLS; CDR2 reads YYNGEE. V lost 4 bases, J lost 6 bases, and 10 bases stayed unmatched. The CDR3 totals 14 residues. Variable domain in full (rest from reference TRBV9 and TRBJ2-7): DSGVTQTPKHLITATGQRVTLRCSPRSGDLSVYWYQQSLDQGLQFLIQYYNGEERAKGNILERFSAQQFPDLHSELNLSSLELGDSALYFCASSLTRGSPEQYFGPGTRLTVT.

J is TRBJ1-4 and V is TRBV3-1, with a tentative D call TRBD1 (6 bases). This CDR3 is built from 16 residues. Germline V gene data show CDR1 as LGHDT and CDR2 as YNNKEL (reference sequence). V dropped 4 bases and J dropped 0 bases, with 12 bases sitting between them. In nucleotides, the CDR3 is TGTGCCAGCAGCCCCAGGAGGGGGACAACTAATGAAAAACTGTTTTTT. This encodes CASSPRRGTTNEKLFF.

The gene calls are TRBV20-1 and TRBJ2-1, with 12 nucleotides matching TRBD2. J lost 4 bases, V lost 1 base, and 2 bases had no gene match. CDR1 and CDR2 from the germline V gene are DFQATT and SNEGSKA (reference sequence). The CDR3 consists of 15 residues. The CDR3 reads CSARVGTSGYNEQFF. The CDR3 bases are TGCAGTGCTAGAGTGGGGACTAGCGGGTACAATGAGCAGTTCTTC.

The rearrangement uses TRBV7-9 and TRBJ2-3; 11 nucleotides line up with TRBD2. This CDR3 comprises 14 residues. Germline trimming cut 5 bases from V and 9 bases from J; bases unmatched to any gene: 7. From germline, CDR1 is SEHNR and CDR2 FQNEAQ (reference sequence). The CDR3 loop reads CASSPQTSGRTQYF. The CDR3 nucleotides read TGTGCCAGCAGCCCTCAAACTAGCGGGAGAACGCAGTATTTT.

This clonotype was counted only a few times. An end of the junction does not agree with germline; a read error may underlie this. J is TRBJ2-3 and V is TRBV5-1, with D possibly called TRBD1 or TRBD2 (5 bases each). This CDR3 contains 14 residues. From germline, CDR1 is SGHRS and CDR2 YFSETQ. CDR3: CASSLVVGVDMQYF. CDR3 bases: TGCGCCAGCAGCTTGGTCGTGGGGGTAGATATGCAGTATTTT.

This clonotype was counted many times. This chain joins TRBV5-1 and TRBJ2-2, with D perhaps matching TRBD2 (6 bases). The germline V and J ends were trimmed by 3 bases and 2 bases, with 8 bases remaining between them. CDR3 length: 14 amino acids. Germline lookup yields CDR1 SGHRS and CDR2 YFSETQ. The CDR3 region is CASSSGTNTGELFF. DNA of the CDR3: TGCGCCAGCAGCTCCGGGACTAACACCGGGGAGCTGTTTTTT.

This clonotype was counted between two and nine times. The chain recombines TRBV6-5 with TRBJ2-7; D is perhaps TRBD1 or TRBD2 (5 bases each). Trimming cost V 0 bases and J 2 bases, with 17 bases left between them. CDR1 is MNHEY and CDR2 is SVGAGI in the germline V gene. This CDR3 comprises 17 residues. The chain's CDR3 is CASSYSRAGTVPYEQYF. The CDR3 DNA reads as TGTGCCAGCAGTTACTCAAGGGCCGGGACCGTTCCCTACGAGCAGTACTTC.

The chain carries TRBV20-1 and TRBJ2-5, with 12 bases aligning to TRBD2. V lost 0 bases and J lost 5; bases outside the gene matches: 7. The CDR3 extends over 16 amino acids. Germline loops: CDR1 DFQATT, CDR2 SNEGSKA (reference sequence). This CDR3 is CSARDATSGGWETQYF. The DNA of the CDR3 is TGCAGTGCTAGAGATGCGACTAGCGGGGGTTGGGAGACCCAGTACTTC.

The V gene is TRBV15, the J gene TRBJ2-3, with 14 positions matching TRBD2. V dropped 9 bases and J dropped 2; count of bases not matched to a gene: 4. Germline loops: CDR1 LNHNV, CDR2 YYDKDF (reference sequence). The CDR3 consists of 15 residues. CDR3 in amino acids: CATRLAGGVTDTQYF. CDR3 in DNA: TGTGCCACGAGACTAGCGGGAGGGGTCACAGATACGCAGTATTTT.

This clonotype was seen only a few times. The chain links TRBV9 to TRBJ1-2; 7 bases are shared with TRBD1. This CDR3 contains 14 residues. The germline V gene encodes CDR1 SGDLS and CDR2 YYNGEE. V was clipped by 7 bases and J by 8 bases; unmatched bases: 14. The CDR3 loop is CASSETRGNGGYTF. CDR3 DNA: TGTGCCAGCTCCGAGACCAGGGGGAATGGGGGCTACACCTTC.